This T cell receptor (beta chain) was captured in a study of radiation and T cells in renal cell carcinoma. Study-wide results and limits: From baseline, blood top tumor clonotypes peaked at 2 weeks post-radiation. Pretreatment tumor biopsies were lacking, so baseline clonotypes are unknown.

CDR1 is SGHKS and CDR2 is YYEKEE in the germline V gene (reference sequence). Trimming took 0 bases from V and 1 from J, leaving 5 bases between them. This CDR3 is 15 amino acids long. As regards this clone: Its target is not known.

The protocol was immunoSEQ multiplex PCR, while the TCRdb copy is restricted to in-frame clones and leaves out a portion. Here the sample spans 65,000 or so clones, about 80% being singletons. Time point indicated: blood 4 weeks post-SBRT, at nephrectomy. Treatment denoted: 15 Gy SBRT to primary tumor, nephrectomy 4 weeks later. Nephrectomy followed 15 Gy stereotactic body radiation by 4 weeks. Radiation-treated patients gave blood at baseline, week 2 and week 4. The receptor was isolated from a man between 60 and 70 years old with renal cell carcinoma. This sequence joins TRBV5-5 and TRBJ2-6; no clear D. The sequencing here drew on blood, taken from a patient whose treatment included radiotherapy and nephrectomy. The DNA for the CDR3 is TGTGCCAGCAGCTTGGTAGGGTCTGGGGCCAACGTCCTGACTTTC. This gives the protein CASSLVGSGANVLTF.